This TCR beta chain stems from a study of cytomegalovirus exposure and HLA in healthy donors (dated by TCRdb to about 2017). About the study as a whole: A later analysis indicated that the 120 or so validation repertoires were generated on the platform also employed for the roughly 730 repertoires of the first cohort. The study was designed to test whether signatures of past pathogen exposure could be identified by cataloging public T cell receptors. A separate validation cohort of some 130 different subjects was used in addition to the roughly 670-subject first cohort. The study combined high-throughput TCR immunosequencing, statistical association of individual TCRs with disease status, and machine learning to predict cytomegalovirus infection status. Study-level results and caveats: The study gave a list of about 160 TCR beta chains associated with cytomegalovirus. Three of the identified cytomegalovirus-associated TCR beta chains were confirmed in vitro to be specific for cytomegalovirus antigens. Across donors, most TCR sequences were observed very rarely, whereas some public TCRs were present in many individuals. A later analysis found that TCRs clustered in the first cohort also tended to co-occur in the 130 or so validation repertoires, with about 94% of cluster scores above 0. It was suggested by the authors that the approach could potentially be generalized to other disease states and immunological phenotypes. The classifier was reported to diagnose cytomegalovirus status with high specificity and sensitivity in both the original cohort and the validation cohort. All 120 or so repertoires were used to score co-occurrence in the validation cohort in a later analysis, because that analysis had no HLA typing for the cohort.

On this clone: Its antigen is unknown. No much larger clone is present one base from it, and per-base qualities are unavailable.

The donors belonged to the validation cohort of 90 to 150 subjects, which was separate from the approximately 660-subject first cohort. Receptor libraries were prepared by the immunoSEQ multiplex PCR assay. On the study's bioinformatics: A statistical classification framework was built for diagnosing cytomegalovirus status from the catalog of TCR beta chain sequences. TCRdb re-hosts the immuneACCESS table, in-frame sequences only. Its copies lack some clones; in the studies checked, an unresolved V gene accounts for under half of them, and the cause for the rest is not known. V and J calls plus clone size are reproduced from that table; the DNA served to infer D and trimming. Counted in this sample were tens of thousands of clones; around four fifths of them appeared once. The ten biggest clones cover about 3% of the sample. Including cysteine and phenylalanine, the CDR3 has 12 amino acids. The kept DNA is CDR3 alone, 36 bases in frame from the first base. V is pruned by 4 bases and J by 7 bases, leaving 1 base of the junction without a gene match. The germline V gene specifies SGHTA as CDR1 and FQGTGA as CDR2.

This TCR was recovered from a man aged 25 to 45 in good health and CMV-seronegative. This chain joins TRBV7-3 to TRBJ2-1; 7 bases in between match TRBD2. Sample: PBMCs. CDR3 sequence: CASSSGGNEQFF. The nucleotides are TGTGCCAGCAGCTCGGGGGGTAATGAGCAGTTCTTC.